The clone carrying this TCR beta chain was found once. No antigen is known for it. The entry originates in a study of PD-L1 blockade in urothelial cancer. Study observations and caveats: Tumor-associated clones in the blood of durable-benefit patients grew more at 3 weeks.

Synthetic templates analogous to TCR were spiked into all PCRs individually. TCRdb keeps only in-frame clones here, not all; method: immunoSEQ multiplex PCR. The table has 35,000 to 55,000 clones, more than 75% seen once. Trimming shortened V by 0 bases and J by 2 bases, and 15 bases separated the two germline ends. In germline, CDR1 is SGHNT, CDR2 YENEEA. The CDR3 loop spans 17 amino acids. The chain employs TRBV11-3 and TRBJ2-3; D gene uncertain. The sequences come from PBMCs, collected around atezolizumab (anti-PD-L1) treatment. The sequence was obtained from an older woman with urothelial cancer. The CDR3 DNA sequence: TGTGCCAGCAGCTTAGATCTCGGCGGTAGCCCCACAGATACGCAGTATTTT. Residues: CASSLDLGGSPTDTQYF.